The 32 T cell receptor beta chains reported below all come from one sample, sequenced in a study of identical twins listed by TCRdb under 2016. The library was built by means of 5' RACE. Sequenced on an Illumina HiSeq 2000. Starting from the raw public reads, TCRdb applied fastp trimming at Q25, assembled clones with MiXCR and retained in-frame beta chains. Every entry covers one CDR3 protein and lists the most common genes and DNA from its rows. Counted in this sample were about 290,000 distinct CDR3 sequences; 8% to 9.5% of them appeared once. The ten most abundant clones make up 7% to 8.5% of the sample. These sequences were also reported in another study, on yellow fever vaccine responses in identical twins.

The sequenced sample was CD8+ T cells sorted from blood. These receptors all come from a woman aged 18-35 years in good health.

J is TRBJ1-5 and V is TRBV28; 7 bases are a match to TRBD1. The germline CDR1 and CDR2 sequences are MDHEN and SYDVKM. J was trimmed by 9 bases and V by 5 bases; bases with no gene match: 10. This CDR3 contains 14 residues. CDR3 bases: TGTGCCAGCAGTGTTGTAGAGGGGGCTGTGCCCCAGCATTTT. Translated, it gives CASSVVEGAVPQHF.

Only a few counts were recorded for this clonotype. The chain combines TRBV10-2 with TRBJ2-3; D possibly uses TRBD1 or TRBD2 (5 bases each). The CDR3 has 18 amino acids. V was clipped by 6 bases and J by 0 bases, with 22 bases between them. The germline CDR1 and CDR2 sequences are WSHSY and SAAADI. In DNA form, the CDR3 reads TGCGCCAGCAGGCCCGGGGCAGGAGAGGGGAAGAGCACAGATACGCAGTATTTT. Protein product: CASRPGAGEGKSTDTQYF.

This clonotype was detected many times. This chain links TRBV27 with TRBJ2-1; D is unclear. The CDR3 runs 12 residues. V lost 3 bases, J lost 7 bases, and 7 bases lay in between. The germline CDR1 and CDR2 sequences are MNHEY and SMNVEV (reference sequence). The CDR3 coding sequence is TGTGCCAGCAGTTTGGTGGCGAATGAGCAGTTCTTC. This translates into CASSLVANEQFF.

Regarding this clonotype: At one of its ends the junction is not consistent with the germline gene, which may arise from a read error. The gene calls are TRBV7-8 and TRBJ2-7; D remains ambiguous. This CDR3 is 17 amino acids long. Germline V CDR1 and CDR2: SGHVS, FQNEAQ. CDR3 amino acids: CVSSLPITGHSFYEQYF. In nucleotides, the CDR3 is TGTGTCAGCAGCTTACCCATTACCGGCCACAGTTTCTACGAGCAGTACTTC.

The sample holds a few counts of this clonotype. The chain combines TRBV6-5 with TRBJ2-1; 10 bases match TRBD2. The length of the CDR3 is 17 residues. J gave up 5 bases and V 2 bases, and 9 bases lay outside the gene matches. Germline CDR1 reads MNHEY; CDR2 reads SVGAGI. The CDR3 DNA reads as TGTGCCAGCAGTTACGGAGCGGGAGGGAGCTTGGACAATGAGCAGTTCTTC. Translated: CASSYGAGGSLDNEQFF.

The chain links TRBV5-6 to TRBJ1-1, with D possibly matching TRBD1 (6 bases). This CDR3 has 15 residues. The V gene's germline CDR1 is SGHDT and CDR2 YYEEEE. The V gene lost 4 bases and the J gene lost 5 bases, with 18 bases spanning the gap. This CDR3 is CASSPNGQPRTEAFF. The CDR3 bases are TGTGCCAGCAGCCCTAATGGACAGCCGCGGACTGAAGCTTTCTTT.

This clonotype was seen a handful of times. The rearrangement links TRBV7-9 to TRBJ2-7; D is unclear. The CDR3 sequence is 15 residues long. V lost 0 bases and J 3 bases, leaving 12 bases between the germline ends. Germline V gene sequence: CDR1 SEHNR, CDR2 FQNEAQ (reference sequence). The chain's CDR3 is CASSLAAVSSYEQYF. CDR3 in DNA: TGTGCCAGCAGCTTAGCTGCAGTCTCTAGCTACGAGCAGTACTTC.

The chain combines TRBV6-1 with TRBJ2-1; D is perhaps TRBD2 (7 bases). The V end was cut by 7 bases, the J end by 5 bases, with 27 bases between. CDR3 size: 18 residues. The V gene's germline CDR1 is MNHNS and CDR2 SASEGT. The CDR3 sequence: CASITAGAGVGNHNEQFF. The CDR3 DNA follows: TGTGCCAGCATCACCGCGGGGGCGGGAGTTGGAAATCACAATGAGCAGTTCTTC.

This rearrangement joins TRBV4-1 to TRBJ2-5, with D tentatively TRBD1 or TRBD2 (6 bases each). The V end was cut by 0 bases, the J end by 5 bases, with 16 bases between. This CDR3 spans 16 amino acids. Per germline, CDR1 MGHRA and CDR2 YSYEKL. CDR3 amino acids: CASSQEESRGRETQYF. The DNA of the CDR3 is TGCGCCAGCAGCCAAGAAGAATCGAGGGGGAGGGAGACCCAGTACTTC.

The chain joins TRBV7-9 to TRBJ2-7; 9 positions match TRBD1. This CDR3 has 15 amino acids. Germline V lookup: CDR1 SEHNR, CDR2 FQNEAQ (reference sequence). Trimming cost V 4 bases and J 3 bases; bases outside gene matches: 7. CDR3 sequence: CASSWLTGGRYEQYF. Here the CDR3 DNA reads TGTGCCAGCAGCTGGCTGACAGGGGGACGCTACGAGCAGTACTTC.

The chain recombines TRBV11-2 with TRBJ2-7, with D perhaps matching TRBD1 or TRBD2 (5 bases each). The CDR3 covers 15 residues. Trimming left V 6 bases short and J 0 bases short, with 15 bases between. Germline V gene sequence: CDR1 SGHAT, CDR2 FQNNGV. The CDR3 sequence: CASSAWDQDSYEQYF. As DNA, the CDR3 is TGTGCCAGCAGTGCTTGGGACCAGGACTCCTACGAGCAGTACTTC. Supplemented by reference TRBV11-2 and TRBJ2-7, the full variable domain reads EAGVAQSPRYKIIEKRQSVAFWCNPISGHATLYWYQQILGQGPKLLIQFQNNGVVDDSQLPKDRFSAERLKGVDSTLKIQPAKLEDSAVYLCASSAWDQDSYEQYFGPGTRLTVT.

The V and J genes are TRBV6-2 or TRBV6-3 and TRBJ1-2; no firm D call. V shed 6 bases and J shed 13 bases, with 18 bases lying between them. CDR1 MNHEY and CDR2 SVGEGT come from the germline V gene. The CDR3 runs to 12 residues. This CDR3 is CASRKGGYDGTF. DNA of the CDR3: TGTGCCAGCAGAAAGGGAGGATACGATGGCACCTTC.

This clonotype has a handful of counts. The CDR3 DNA reads TGTGCCATCAGTACCCTTAGCGGACCGAACACCGGGGAGCTGTTTTTT. This codes for CAISTLSGPNTGELFF. The gene calls are TRBV10-3 and TRBJ2-2; D is possibly TRBD2 (6 bases). Germline V lookup: CDR1 ENHRY, CDR2 SYGVKD. V lost 5 bases and J 0 bases, leaving 13 bases between the germline ends. CDR3 length equals 16 residues.

This clonotype appeared many times. The V call is TRBV2, the J call TRBJ2-7; 7 bases are shared with TRBD2. The ends lost 6 bases at V and 3 bases at J; junction bases unmatched: 5. The CDR3 extends over 13 amino acids. Germline CDR1 reads SNHLY; CDR2 reads FYNNEI. CDR3 residues: CASSPGGYYEQYF. The CDR3 region has the DNA TGTGCCAGCAGCCCGGGGGGTTACTACGAGCAGTACTTC.

This clonotype was counted ten times or more. This chain joins TRBV7-2 and TRBJ1-5, with D unresolved. The CDR3 has 13 residues. Looked up from germline, CDR1 is SGHTA and CDR2 is FQGNSA. The V gene lost 3 bases and the J gene lost 1 base, with 4 bases spanning the gap. The CDR3 region is CASSFNSNQPQHF. DNA for the CDR3: TGTGCCAGCAGCTTCAACAGCAATCAGCCCCAGCATTTT.

This clonotype was seen more than once but under ten times. V gene TRBV2 combines with J gene TRBJ2-3; D ambiguous. The germline gives CDR1 SNHLY, CDR2 FYNNEI. Trimming removed 10 bases from V and 0 bases from J, with 11 bases in between. The CDR3 is 13 amino acids. The CDR3 protein is CAMGARSTDTQYF. CDR3 coding DNA: TGTGCCATGGGCGCACGAAGCACAGATACGCAGTATTTT.

Ten or more counts support this clonotype. The chain uses TRBV12-3 or TRBV12-4 and TRBJ2-4, with TRBD1 matching over 7 bases. The CDR3 is 14 amino acids. Trimming took 4 bases from V and 9 from J; bases not matched to a gene: 9. The CDR3 nucleotides read TGTGCCAGCAGTTCCGACAGGGATATGGGCATTCAGTACTTC. Translation gives CASSSDRDMGIQYF.

V and J are TRBV7-6 and TRBJ2-1; weak D call: TRBD2 (7 bases). This CDR3 contains 16 residues. Germline lookup yields CDR1 SGHVS and CDR2 FNYEAQ. Trimming pared 2 bases from V and 7 bases from J, leaving 18 bases between. The CDR3 region is CASSLYGGGEDNEQFF. CDR3 coding DNA: TGTGCCAGCAGCTTATACGGCGGGGGCGAGGATAATGAGCAGTTCTTC.

The table lists this clonotype with a few counts. The J gene is TRBJ2-7, the V gene TRBV7-8, with D hard to call. CDR3 length: 15 amino acids. The V gene lost 1 base and the J gene lost 3 bases, with 13 bases spanning the gap. Germline lookup yields CDR1 SGHVS and CDR2 FQNEAQ. CDR3 in amino acids: CASSLELPSSYEQYF. As DNA, the CDR3 is TGTGCCAGCAGCTTAGAACTCCCTTCCAGCTACGAGCAGTACTTC.

This clonotype was found a few times. The chain uses TRBV20-1 and TRBJ2-1, with 9 bases identical to TRBD2. CDR3 length: 14 amino acids. The J segment lost 8 bases and the V segment lost 3 bases, leaving 8 bases of the junction unmatched. Germline CDR1 reads DFQATT; CDR2 reads SNEGSKA (reference sequence). As DNA, the CDR3 is TGCAGTGCTAGTGAGGTAGCGGGAGTCTATGAGCAGTTCTTC. Translating gives CSASEVAGVYEQFF.

The chain recombines TRBV11-2 with TRBJ2-3; D ambiguous. Trimming pared 2 bases from V and 6 bases from J, leaving 6 bases between. CDR3 length: 12 amino acids. Germline V gives CDR1 SGHAT, CDR2 FQNNGV. CDR3 sequence reads: CASSLLMDTQYF. The CDR3 bases are TGTGCCAGCAGCTTACTCATGGATACGCAGTATTTT.

This clonotype was observed a few times. The chain couples TRBV27 to TRBJ2-7, with D uncertain. Trimming shortened V by 5 bases and J by 7 bases, and 15 bases separated the two germline ends. CDR1 is MNHEY, CDR2 SMNVEV, per germline (reference sequence). The length of the CDR3 is 13 residues. The CDR3 loop reads CASSLDTAREQYF. The CDR3 DNA sequence: TGTGCCAGCAGTCTAGACACAGCAAGAGAGCAGTACTTC.

This clonotype was seen many times. The chain recombines TRBV29-1 with TRBJ2-2; 7 nucleotides align to TRBD1. Germline-derived CDR1 and CDR2 are SQVTM and ANQGSEA. The CDR3 extends over 15 amino acids. V lost 6 bases to trimming and J lost 3 bases; unmatched junction nucleotides: 10. CDR3 in DNA: TGCAGCGTCAAAGCCGGGACAGAAGACACCGGGGAGCTGTTTTTT. This gives the protein CSVKAGTEDTGELFF.

This clonotype was seen a few times. V usage is TRBV29-1 and J usage is TRBJ1-1; TRBD1 matches at 7 bases. The germline V gene has CDR1 SQVTM and CDR2 ANQGSEA. With 5 bases clipped from V and 2 bases from J, the junction kept 2 bases outside the gene matches. This CDR3 has 12 residues. In DNA form, the CDR3 reads TGCAGCGTTCAGGGGGAAAACACTGAAGCTTTCTTT. Its translation is CSVQGENTEAFF. Full variable domain (outside the CDR3, taken from reference TRBV29-1 and TRBJ1-1): SAVISQKPSRDICQRGTSLTIQCQVDSQVTMMFWYRQQPGQSLTLIATANQGSEATYESGFVIDKFPISRPNLTFSTLTVSNMSPEDSSIYLCSVQGENTEAFFGQGTRLTVV.

The V and J genes are TRBV29-1 and TRBJ2-3; D not resolved. V lost 0 bases, J lost 5 bases, and 9 bases lay in between. This CDR3 contains 13 residues. The germline V gene has CDR1 SQVTM and CDR2 ANQGSEA. This CDR3 reads CSVEDRFRDTQYF. CDR3 in DNA: TGCAGCGTTGAAGATAGGTTTAGAGATACGCAGTATTTT.

The chain combines TRBV11-2 with TRBJ2-7; TRBD2 aligns across 7 bases. CDR1 and CDR2 (germline): SGHAT, FQNNGV. The V gene end was trimmed by 3 bases and the J gene end by 6 bases; junction bases not matched to a gene: 17. The CDR3 has 17 residues. The CDR3 loop reads CASSFPRAAGDLLEQYF. The CDR3 DNA sequence: TGTGCCAGCAGCTTCCCCCGGGCTGCGGGAGACCTGCTCGAGCAGTACTTC.

This chain uses TRBV27 with TRBJ1-1; no reliable D call. This CDR3 is 15 amino acids long. Germline V CDR1 and CDR2: MNHEY, SMNVEV (reference sequence). The V gene lost 0 bases and the J gene lost 5 bases, with 13 bases spanning the gap. The CDR3 nucleotides read TGTGCCAGCAGTTTATCGGCAGGAATGGGAACTGAAGCTTTCTTT. This gives the protein CASSLSAGMGTEAFF.

The chain has TRBV28 and TRBJ2-3; 7 bases match TRBD2. The CDR3 contains 18 residues. CDR1 is MDHEN and CDR2 is SYDVKM in the germline V gene. V shed 1 base, J shed 0 bases, and the junction held 10 bases outside the gene matches. The CDR3 spells CASSLSSGGGVSTDTQYF. In nucleotides, the CDR3 is TGTGCCAGCAGTTTATCTTCGGGAGGAGGCGTTAGCACAGATACGCAGTATTTT. Together with reference TRBV28 and TRBJ2-3, the CDR3 gives the full variable domain: DVKVTQSSRYLVKRTGEKVFLECVQDMDHENMFWYRQDPGLGLRLIYFSYDVKMKEKGDIPEGYSVSREKKERFSLILESASTNQTSMYLCASSLSSGGGVSTDTQYFGPGTRLTVL.

The V call is TRBV2, the J call TRBJ2-1, with TRBD2 as a possible D gene (5 bases). CDR3 length equals 17 residues. The V and J ends lost 6 bases and 5 bases respectively, with 23 bases between them. CDR1 is SNHLY and CDR2 is FYNNEI in the germline V gene. CDR3 in amino acids: CASRESLAPRTNNEQFF. In DNA, the CDR3 is TGTGCCAGCAGGGAAAGTCTAGCACCGAGGACGAACAATGAGCAGTTCTTC. Using reference TRBV2 and TRBJ2-1 for the parts outside the CDR3, the full variable domain is EPEVTQTPSHQVTQMGQEVILRCVPISNHLYFYWYRQILGQKVEFLVSFYNNEISEKSEIFDDQFSVERPDGSNFTLKIRSTKLEDSAMYFCASRESLAPRTNNEQFFGPGTRLTVL.

This clonotype was counted many times. The rearrangement uses TRBV12-3 or TRBV12-4 and TRBJ2-5, with D perhaps assigned TRBD1 or TRBD2 (5 bases each). Trimming shortened V by 2 bases and J by 2 bases, and 15 bases separated the two germline ends. The CDR3 is 16 residues long. CDR3 loop: CASSLTGTGRQETQYF. CDR3 DNA: TGTGCCAGCAGTTTAACAGGAACGGGGCGACAAGAGACCCAGTACTTC.

The table lists this clonotype with many counts. The chain recombines TRBV5-1 with TRBJ2-7, with 7 bases identical to TRBD2. Germline V CDR1 and CDR2: SGHRS, YFSETQ. With V trimmed by 6 bases and J by 4 bases, 10 bases remained unmatched. CDR3 length equals 14 residues. CDR3 nucleotides: TGCGCCAGCACCCAGCGGGGTGGGTTATACGAGCAGTACTTC. This codes for CASTQRGGLYEQYF.

The rearrangement joins TRBV12-3 or TRBV12-4 to TRBJ2-1; D is perhaps TRBD2 (5 bases). Trimming took off 4 bases at V and 10 bases at J, with 11 bases between the two ends. There are 12 residues in the CDR3. The chain's CDR3 is CASSYTRQEQFF. DNA for the CDR3: TGTGCCAGCAGTTATACTAGGCAAGAGCAGTTCTTC.